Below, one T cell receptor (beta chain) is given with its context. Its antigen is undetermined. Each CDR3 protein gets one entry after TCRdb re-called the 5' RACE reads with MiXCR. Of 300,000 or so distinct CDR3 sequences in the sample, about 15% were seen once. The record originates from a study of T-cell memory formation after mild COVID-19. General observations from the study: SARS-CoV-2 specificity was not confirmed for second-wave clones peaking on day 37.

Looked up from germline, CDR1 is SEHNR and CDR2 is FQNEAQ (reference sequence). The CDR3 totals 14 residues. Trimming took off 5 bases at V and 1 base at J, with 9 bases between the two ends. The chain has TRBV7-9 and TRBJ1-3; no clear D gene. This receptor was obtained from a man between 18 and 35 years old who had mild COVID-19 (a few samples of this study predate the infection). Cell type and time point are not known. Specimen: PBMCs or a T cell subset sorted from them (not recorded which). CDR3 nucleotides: TGTGCCAGCAGCACATTAGATTCTGGAAACACCATATATTTT. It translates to CASSTLDSGNTIYF.